This passage covers 21 T cell receptor beta chains from one sample sequenced in a study of blood T cell repertoires in COVID-19. Assay: immunoSEQ multiplex PCR; the TCRdb copy retains only in-frame clones and omits some. The sample shows fewer than 350,000 clones, around 90% of them seen only once. The sample comprised PBMCs or T cells enriched from blood (not recorded which). The receptor set was obtained from a woman aged 40 to 50 who had recovered from COVID-19.

The V and J genes are TRBV5-1 and TRBJ2-5; D possibly corresponds to TRBD1 (6 bases). The V end was cut by 4 bases, the J end by 3 bases, with 16 bases between. The CDR3 loop spans 15 amino acids. From germline, CDR1 is SGHRS and CDR2 YFSETQ. The CDR3 is CASSRGGRVEETQYF. CDR3 bases: TGCGCCAGCAGCCGTGGGGGCAGGGTGGAAGAGACCCAGTACTTC.

V gene TRBV6-1 combines with J gene TRBJ2-7; D is perhaps TRBD1 (6 bases). Per germline, CDR1 MNHNS and CDR2 SASEGT. This CDR3 contains 15 residues. Between the trimmed V and J ends, which lost 1 base and 1 base, there was a span of 11 bases. In DNA, the CDR3 is TGTGCCAGCAGTGAAGGTCCCAGGGGATCCTACGAGCAGTACTTC. Translation: CASSEGPRGSYEQYF.

This chain links TRBV18 with TRBJ2-3; D is unresolved. The CDR3 consists of 14 residues. Trimming cost V 0 bases and J 5 bases, with 9 bases left between them. CDR1 is KGHSH and CDR2 is LQKENI in the germline V gene. As DNA, the CDR3 is TGTGCCAGCTCACCACCGGCTGGCCAAGATACGCAGTATTTT. This sequence encodes CASSPPAGQDTQYF.

The V and J genes are TRBV5-4 and TRBJ1-3, with D possibly matching TRBD1 (6 bases). V shed 3 bases and J shed 0 bases, with 10 bases lying between them. This CDR3 has 15 residues. CDR1 is SGHNT, CDR2 YYREEE, per germline (reference sequence). CDR3: CASSSGQFSGNTIYF. In DNA, the CDR3 is TGTGCCAGCAGCTCGGGACAATTCTCTGGAAACACCATATATTTT.

This chain connects TRBV24-1 to TRBJ2-1; the D is unclear. Trimming took off 3 bases at V and 0 bases at J, with 11 bases between the two ends. The CDR3 length is 16 residues. Germline V gives CDR1 KGHDR, CDR2 SFDVKD. The CDR3 bases are TGTGCCACCAGTGATAGTACTCCAAGCTCCTACAATGAGCAGTTCTTC. It encodes CATSDSTPSSYNEQFF.

The chain couples TRBV6-5 to TRBJ1-1; D gene ambiguous. CDR1 and CDR2 from the germline V gene are MNHEY and SVGAGI. The ends were cut back, 1 base at V and 0 bases at J, with 9 bases in the middle. This CDR3 region has 15 residues. The CDR3 DNA reads TGTGCCAGCAGTTACTTAGGCAGGTTGAACACTGAAGCTTTCTTT. Its translation is CASSYLGRLNTEAFF.

The chain is built from TRBV6-5 and TRBJ1-1, with TRBD1 matching 8 bases. The CDR3 contains 16 residues. CDR1 is MNHEY, CDR2 SVGAGI, per germline. V lost 0 bases to trimming and J lost 1 base; unmatched junction nucleotides: 4. As DNA, the CDR3 is TGTGCCAGCAGTTACTCGGCAGGGGGCTGGAACACTGAAGCTTTCTTT. Translating gives CASSYSAGGWNTEAFF.

The chain has TRBV18 and TRBJ2-7; perhaps TRBD1 as D (5 bases). This CDR3 has 14 amino acids. Germline V lookup: CDR1 KGHSH, CDR2 LQKENI. V was clipped by 3 bases and J by 2 bases, with 11 bases between them. The CDR3 sequence is CASSPSQGTYEQYF. The CDR3, as DNA: TGTGCCAGCTCACCGAGCCAGGGAACCTACGAGCAGTACTTC.

The chain links TRBV5-1 to TRBJ1-4; 7 nucleotides agree with TRBD1. Germline V gene sequence: CDR1 SGHRS, CDR2 YFSETQ. The CDR3 totals 14 residues. Losses at the gene ends were 0 bases for V and 8 bases for J; bases not matched to a gene: 4. The DNA for the CDR3 is TGCGCCAGCAGCTTGGTTGGGACAGAGGAAAAACTGTTTTTT. Translation: CASSLVGTEEKLFF.

J is TRBJ2-2 and V is TRBV4-3, with TRBD2 identical over 9 bases. The germline CDR1 and CDR2 sequences are LGHNA and YSLEER. Unmatched junction bases numbered 12, after V lost 0 bases and J lost 4 bases. This CDR3 comprises 19 residues. The CDR3 DNA sequence: TGCGCCAGCAGCCAAGACCATCCAGGGCGGGAGGGAGGCACCGGGGAGCTGTTTTTT. It yields the protein CASSQDHPGREGGTGELFF.

The V call is TRBV19, the J call TRBJ1-1, with D possibly matching TRBD1 (5 bases). Deletions cut 3 bases from V and 2 bases from J, with 13 bases between. Germline CDR1 and CDR2: LNHDA and SQIVND (reference sequence). There are 15 residues in the CDR3. For the CDR3, the DNA is TGTGCCAGTAGTATCTTCCAGGGCAGTAACACTGAAGCTTTCTTT. It is translated as CASSIFQGSNTEAFF.

V usage is TRBV7-9 and J usage is TRBJ1-1, with 8 bases fitting TRBD1. This CDR3 is built from 15 residues. Germline assignment: CDR1 SEHNR and CDR2 FQNEAQ (reference sequence). After removal of 1 base from V and 4 bases from J, the junction contained 5 bases not matched to a gene. The CDR3, as DNA: TGTGCCAGCAGCTTAGTGGGGACAGGCGGCACTGAAGCTTTCTTT. It translates to CASSLVGTGGTEAFF.

This chain links TRBV6-1 with TRBJ1-1; no clear D. CDR3 length equals 16 residues. V was cut by 3 bases and J by 0 bases, with 14 bases left in between. Germline V gene sequence: CDR1 MNHNS, CDR2 SASEGT. The CDR3 nucleotides read TGTGCCAGCAGTGACTTAAGAGGATATATGAACACTGAAGCTTTCTTT. Its translation: CASSDLRGYMNTEAFF.

The V call is TRBV7-9, the J call TRBJ2-4, with TRBD2 matching 13 bases. The V segment lost 5 bases and the J segment 4 bases; nucleotides outside the gene matches: 8. CDR1 SEHNR and CDR2 FQNEAQ come from the germline V gene (reference sequence). The CDR3 runs 17 residues. The CDR3 is CASSLLGTSGEKNIQYF. CDR3 in DNA: TGTGCCAGCAGCCTCCTCGGGACTAGCGGGGAAAAAAACATTCAGTACTTC.

The CDR3 DNA reads as TGTGCCAGCAGCCAACAGGGAACCGGGGCCAACGTCCTGACTTTC. Its protein product is CASSQQGTGANVLTF. The chain recombines TRBV6-6 with TRBJ2-6; D might be TRBD1 (6 bases). V was cut by 6 bases and J by 4 bases, with 13 bases left in between. CDR3 size: 15 residues. Germline V lookup: CDR1 MNHNY, CDR2 SVGAGI (reference sequence).

This clone has only one observation. The chain uses TRBV15 and TRBJ1-1; TRBD1 aligns across 7 bases. V shed 1 base, J shed 2 bases, and the junction held 7 bases outside the gene matches. Germline-derived CDR1 and CDR2 are LNHNV and YYDKDF (reference sequence). This CDR3 has 16 amino acids. CDR3 sequence (DNA): TGTGCCACCAGCAGAGGAGGGACAGCCAAAAACACTGAAGCTTTCTTT. It codes for CATSRGGTAKNTEAFF.

This clone appeared once. This rearrangement joins TRBV9 to TRBJ2-5; tentatively, D is TRBD2 (6 bases). Per the germline V gene, CDR1 is SGDLS and CDR2 is YYNGEE. This CDR3 has 14 residues. The V and J ends lost 3 bases and 5 bases respectively, with 14 bases between them. The CDR3 is CASSEEGRGETQYF. The DNA for the CDR3 is TGTGCCAGCAGCGAGGAGGGGCGCGGTGAGACCCAGTACTTC.

The J gene is TRBJ2-6, the V gene TRBV2; a possible D gene is TRBD2 (6 bases). The germline V and J ends were trimmed by 3 bases and 6 bases, with 6 bases remaining between them. CDR3 length: 13 residues. Germline CDR1 reads SNHLY; CDR2 reads FYNNEI. In DNA, the CDR3 is TGTGCCAGCAGTGAGCGGGAGGCCAACGTCCTGACTTTC. Amino acids: CASSEREANVLTF.

The chain carries TRBV5-6 and TRBJ1-2; 7 nucleotides match TRBD1. The CDR3 has 15 amino acids. V was pared by 4 bases and J by 4 bases, with 10 bases of the junction left unmatched. From germline, CDR1 is SGHDT and CDR2 YYEEEE. The CDR3 DNA is TGTGCCAGCAGCGGAGGGGGCAGCCTTCTCTATGGCTACACCTTC. It encodes CASSGGGSLLYGYTF.

This rearrangement joins TRBV19 to TRBJ1-1; D is possibly TRBD1 (6 bases). Germline CDR1 LNHDA, CDR2 SQIVND (reference sequence). The CDR3 totals 15 residues. Trimming removed 7 bases at V and 7 bases at J, with 22 bases between. The CDR3 region has the DNA TGTGCCAGTACCACTTCTATAGGGGGTCAGGGTGAAGCTTTCTTT. This translates into CASTTSIGGQGEAFF. The variable domain in full, with the rest retrieved from reference TRBV19 and TRBJ1-1, is DGGITQSPKYLFRKEGQNVTLSCEQNLNHDAMYWYRQDPGQGLRLIYYSQIVNDFQKGDIAEGYSVSREKKESFPLTVTSAQKNPTAFYLCASTTSIGGQGEAFFGQGTRLTVV.

The chain recombines TRBV6-5 with TRBJ1-4, with D possibly TRBD1 on 6 matching bases. CDR1 is MNHEY, CDR2 SVGAGI, per germline. The CDR3 spans 13 residues. V was trimmed by 7 bases and J by 2 bases, leaving 8 bases between them. CDR3 sequence reads: CASKGGTNEKLFF. CDR3 nucleotides: TGTGCCAGCAAAGGGGGTACTAATGAAAAACTGTTTTTT.